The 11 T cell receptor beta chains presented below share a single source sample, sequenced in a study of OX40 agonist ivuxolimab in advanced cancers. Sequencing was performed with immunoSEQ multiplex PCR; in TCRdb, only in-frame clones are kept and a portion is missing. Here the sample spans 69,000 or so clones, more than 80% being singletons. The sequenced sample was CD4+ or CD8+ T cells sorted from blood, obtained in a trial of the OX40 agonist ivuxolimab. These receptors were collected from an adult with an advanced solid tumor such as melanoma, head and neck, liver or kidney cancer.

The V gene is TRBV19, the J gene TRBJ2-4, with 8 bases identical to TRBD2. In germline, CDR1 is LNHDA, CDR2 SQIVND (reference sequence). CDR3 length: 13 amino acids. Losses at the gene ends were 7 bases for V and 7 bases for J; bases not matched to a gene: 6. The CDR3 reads CASTGTSGNIQYF. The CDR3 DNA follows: TGTGCCAGTACTGGGACTAGTGGGAACATTCAGTACTTC.

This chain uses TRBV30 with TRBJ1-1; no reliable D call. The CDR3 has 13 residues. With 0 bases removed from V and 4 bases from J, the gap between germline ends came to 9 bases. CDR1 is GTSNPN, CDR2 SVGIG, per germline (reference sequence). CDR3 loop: CAWSVLGVTEAFF. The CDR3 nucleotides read TGTGCCTGGAGTGTACTTGGGGTCACTGAAGCTTTCTTT.

The CDR3 protein is CASSQEGAGDGYTF. CDR3 bases: TGCGCCAGCAGCCAAGAAGGTGCGGGCGATGGCTACACCTTC. The V and J genes are TRBV4-3 and TRBJ1-2, with D unresolved. The CDR3 spans 14 residues. Trimming stripped 0 bases from V and 6 bases from J, with 11 bases between. CDR1 and CDR2 (germline): LGHNA, YSLEER.

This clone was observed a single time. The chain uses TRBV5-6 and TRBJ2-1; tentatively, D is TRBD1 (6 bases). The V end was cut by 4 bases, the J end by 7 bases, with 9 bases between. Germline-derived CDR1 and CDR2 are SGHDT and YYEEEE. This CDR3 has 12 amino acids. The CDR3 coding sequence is TGTGCCAGCAGCCGGACAGTGAATGAGCAGTTCTTC. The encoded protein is CASSRTVNEQFF.

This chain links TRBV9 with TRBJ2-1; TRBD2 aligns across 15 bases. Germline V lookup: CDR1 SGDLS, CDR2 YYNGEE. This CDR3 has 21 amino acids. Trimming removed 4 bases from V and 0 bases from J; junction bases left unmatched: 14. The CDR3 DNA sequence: TGTGCCAGCAGCCAACCCTCGGGACTAGCGGGGGGATCTATCTCCTACAATGAGCAGTTCTTC. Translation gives CASSQPSGLAGGSISYNEQFF.

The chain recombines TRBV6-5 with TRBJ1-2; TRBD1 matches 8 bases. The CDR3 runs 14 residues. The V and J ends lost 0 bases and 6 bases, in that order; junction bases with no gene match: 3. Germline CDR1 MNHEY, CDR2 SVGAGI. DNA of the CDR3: TGTGCCAGCAGTTACTCGGCGACAGGGGATGGCTACACCTTC. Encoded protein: CASSYSATGDGYTF.

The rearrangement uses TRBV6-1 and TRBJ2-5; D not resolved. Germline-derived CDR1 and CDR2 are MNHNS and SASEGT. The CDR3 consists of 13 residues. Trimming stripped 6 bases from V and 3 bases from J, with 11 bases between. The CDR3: CASRTDWEETQYF. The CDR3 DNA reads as TGTGCCAGCAGGACTGATTGGGAAGAGACCCAGTACTTC.

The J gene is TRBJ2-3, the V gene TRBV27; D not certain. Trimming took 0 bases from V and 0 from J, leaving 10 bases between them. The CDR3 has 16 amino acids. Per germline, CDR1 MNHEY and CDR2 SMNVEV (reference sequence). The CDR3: CASSLSGYHSTDTQYF. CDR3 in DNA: TGTGCCAGCAGTTTATCAGGATACCATAGCACAGATACGCAGTATTTT.

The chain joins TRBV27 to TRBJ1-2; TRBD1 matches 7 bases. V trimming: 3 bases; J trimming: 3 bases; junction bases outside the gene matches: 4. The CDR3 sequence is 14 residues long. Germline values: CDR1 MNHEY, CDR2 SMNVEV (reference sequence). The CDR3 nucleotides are TGTGCCAGCAGTTTGACAGGGTCAGACTATGGCTACACCTTC. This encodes CASSLTGSDYGYTF.

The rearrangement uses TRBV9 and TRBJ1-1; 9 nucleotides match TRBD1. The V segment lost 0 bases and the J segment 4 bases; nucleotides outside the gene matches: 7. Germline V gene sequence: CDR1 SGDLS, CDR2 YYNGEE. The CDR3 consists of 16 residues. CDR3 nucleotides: TGTGCCAGCAGCGTAGAGCACAGGGGGCCGGGCACTGAAGCTTTCTTT. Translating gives CASSVEHRGPGTEAFF.

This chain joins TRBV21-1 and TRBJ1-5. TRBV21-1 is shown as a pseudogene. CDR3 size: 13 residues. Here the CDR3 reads CASSKTTRGAQHF. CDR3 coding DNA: TGTGCCAGCAGCAAGACGACAAGGGGGGCCCAGCATTTT.